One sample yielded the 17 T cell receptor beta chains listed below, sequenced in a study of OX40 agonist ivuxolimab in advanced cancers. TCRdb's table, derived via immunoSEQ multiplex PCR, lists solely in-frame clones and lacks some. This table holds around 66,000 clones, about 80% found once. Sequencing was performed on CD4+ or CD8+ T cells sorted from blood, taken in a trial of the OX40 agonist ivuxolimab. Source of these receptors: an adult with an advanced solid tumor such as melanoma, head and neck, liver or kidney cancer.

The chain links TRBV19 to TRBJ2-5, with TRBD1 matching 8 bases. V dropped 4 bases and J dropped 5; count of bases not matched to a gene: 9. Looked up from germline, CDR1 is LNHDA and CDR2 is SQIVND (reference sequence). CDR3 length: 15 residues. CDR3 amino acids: CASSTGQGRGETQYF. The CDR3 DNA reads TGTGCCAGTAGTACAGGACAGGGTAGGGGCGAGACCCAGTACTTC. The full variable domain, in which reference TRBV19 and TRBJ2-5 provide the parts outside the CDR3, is DGGITQSPKYLFRKEGQNVTLSCEQNLNHDAMYWYRQDPGQGLRLIYYSQIVNDFQKGDIAEGYSVSREKKESFPLTVTSAQKNPTAFYLCASSTGQGRGETQYFGPGTRLLVL.

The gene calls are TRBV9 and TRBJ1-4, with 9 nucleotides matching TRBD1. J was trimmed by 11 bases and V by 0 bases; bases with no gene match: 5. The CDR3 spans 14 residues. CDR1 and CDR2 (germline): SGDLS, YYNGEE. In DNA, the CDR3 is TGTGCCAGCAGCGTAGACGGGACAGGGTCTAAACTGTTTTTT. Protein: CASSVDGTGSKLFF.

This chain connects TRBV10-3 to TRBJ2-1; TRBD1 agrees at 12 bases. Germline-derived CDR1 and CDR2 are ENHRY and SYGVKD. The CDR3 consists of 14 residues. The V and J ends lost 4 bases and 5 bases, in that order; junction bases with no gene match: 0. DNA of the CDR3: TGTGCCATCAGTGGGGACAGGGGGCACAATGAGCAGTTCTTC. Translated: CAISGDRGHNEQFF.

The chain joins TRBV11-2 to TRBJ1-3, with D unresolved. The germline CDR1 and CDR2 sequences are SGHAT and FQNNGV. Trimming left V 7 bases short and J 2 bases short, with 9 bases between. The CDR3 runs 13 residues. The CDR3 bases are TGTGCCAGCACTCACTCAGCTGGAAACACCATATATTTT. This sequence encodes CASTHSAGNTIYF.

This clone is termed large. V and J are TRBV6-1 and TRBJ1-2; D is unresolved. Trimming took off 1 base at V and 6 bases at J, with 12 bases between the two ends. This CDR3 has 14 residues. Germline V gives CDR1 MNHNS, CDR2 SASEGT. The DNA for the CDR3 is TGTGCCAGCAGTGAAGTGGCTCAGGCTCATGGCTACACCTTC. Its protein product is CASSEVAQAHGYTF.

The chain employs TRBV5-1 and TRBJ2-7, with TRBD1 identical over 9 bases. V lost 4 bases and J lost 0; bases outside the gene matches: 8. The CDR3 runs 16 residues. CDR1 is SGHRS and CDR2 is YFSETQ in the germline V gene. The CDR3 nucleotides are TGCGCCAGCAGCCCTCAAGGGACAGGGAGCTCCTACGAGCAGTACTTC. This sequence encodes CASSPQGTGSSYEQYF.

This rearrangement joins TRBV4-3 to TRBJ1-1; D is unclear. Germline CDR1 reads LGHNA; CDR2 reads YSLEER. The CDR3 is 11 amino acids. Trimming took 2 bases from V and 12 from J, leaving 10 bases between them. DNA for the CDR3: TGCGCCAGCAGCCAAACCCGGGAGACTTTCTTT. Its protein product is CASSQTRETFF.

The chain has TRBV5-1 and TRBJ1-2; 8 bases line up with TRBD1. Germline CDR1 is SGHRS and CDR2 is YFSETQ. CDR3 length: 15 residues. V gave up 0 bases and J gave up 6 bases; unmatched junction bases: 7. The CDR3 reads CASSLGTGLIDGYTF. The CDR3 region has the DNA TGCGCCAGCAGCTTGGGGACAGGGTTGATCGATGGCTACACCTTC.

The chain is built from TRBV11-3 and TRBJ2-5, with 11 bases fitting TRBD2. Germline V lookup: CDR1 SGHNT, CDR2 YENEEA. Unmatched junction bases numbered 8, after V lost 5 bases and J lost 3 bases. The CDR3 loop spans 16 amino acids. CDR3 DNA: TGTGCCAGCAGCCCCGGGTTACTAGCGGGGGAAGAGACCCAGTACTTC. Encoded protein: CASSPGLLAGEETQYF.

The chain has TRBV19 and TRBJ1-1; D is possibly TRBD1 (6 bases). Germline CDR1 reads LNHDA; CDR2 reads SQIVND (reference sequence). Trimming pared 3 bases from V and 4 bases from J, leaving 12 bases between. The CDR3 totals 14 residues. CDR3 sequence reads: CASSITGSGTEAFF. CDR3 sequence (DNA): TGTGCCAGTAGTATCACAGGGTCTGGCACTGAAGCTTTCTTT.

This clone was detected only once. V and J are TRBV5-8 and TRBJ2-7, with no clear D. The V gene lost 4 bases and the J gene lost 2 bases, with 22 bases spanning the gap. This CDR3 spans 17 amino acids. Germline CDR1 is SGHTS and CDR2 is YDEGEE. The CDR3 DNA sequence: TGTGCCAGCAGCCATCAATGGCCCGAGTACAGAACCTACGAGCAGTACTTC. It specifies CASSHQWPEYRTYEQYF. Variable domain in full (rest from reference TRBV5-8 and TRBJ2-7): EAGVTQSPTHLIKTRGQQATLRCSPISGHTSVYWYQQALGLGLQFLLWYDEGEERNRGNFPPRFSGRQFPNYSSELNVNALELEDSALYLCASSHQWPEYRTYEQYFGPGTRLTVT.

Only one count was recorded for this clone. DNA of the CDR3: TGTGCCAGCAGTTCCCAGACCGGATCACCCCTCCACTTT. Amino acid sequence: CASSSQTGSPLHF. The chain recombines TRBV6-4 with TRBJ1-6, with unresolved D. Trimming removed 5 bases from V and 10 bases from J, with 12 bases in between. Germline V lookup: CDR1 MRHNA, CDR2 SNTAGT. The CDR3 is 13 residues long.

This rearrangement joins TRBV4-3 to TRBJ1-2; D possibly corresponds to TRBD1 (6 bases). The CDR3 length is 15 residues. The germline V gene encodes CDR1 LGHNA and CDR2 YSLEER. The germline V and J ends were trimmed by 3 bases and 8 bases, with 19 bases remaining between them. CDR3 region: CASSQGQSSGGGYTF. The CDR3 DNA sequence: TGCGCCAGCAGCCAGGGACAATCGTCGGGGGGCGGCTACACCTTC.

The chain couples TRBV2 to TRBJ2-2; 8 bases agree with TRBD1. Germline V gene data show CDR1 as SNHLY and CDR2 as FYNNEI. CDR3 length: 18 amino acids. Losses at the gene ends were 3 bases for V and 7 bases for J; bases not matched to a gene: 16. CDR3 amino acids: CASSDQRMGQGAFGELFF. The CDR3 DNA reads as TGTGCCAGCAGTGACCAGCGGATGGGGCAGGGGGCTTTCGGGGAGCTGTTTTTT.

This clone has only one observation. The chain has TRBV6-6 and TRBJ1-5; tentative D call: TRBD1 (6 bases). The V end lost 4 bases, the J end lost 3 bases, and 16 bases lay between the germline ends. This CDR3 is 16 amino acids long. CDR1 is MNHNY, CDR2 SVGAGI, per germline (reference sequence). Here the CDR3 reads CASSSNLGHPNQPQHF. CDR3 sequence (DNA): TGTGCCAGCAGTTCCAACCTGGGACACCCCAATCAGCCCCAGCATTTT.

For the CDR3, the DNA is TGTGCCAGCAGTTTTATCTCTAGGGGGGATACGCAGTATTTT. It codes for CASSFISRGDTQYF. The rearrangement links TRBV27 to TRBJ2-3; D is possibly TRBD1 (6 bases). CDR3 length: 14 amino acids. Trimming shortened V by 3 bases and J by 6 bases, and 13 bases separated the two germline ends. The V gene's germline CDR1 is MNHEY and CDR2 SMNVEV (reference sequence).

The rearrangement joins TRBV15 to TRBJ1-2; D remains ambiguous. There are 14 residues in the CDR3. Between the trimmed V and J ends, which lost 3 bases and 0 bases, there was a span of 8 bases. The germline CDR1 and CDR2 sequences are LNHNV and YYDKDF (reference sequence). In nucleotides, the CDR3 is TGTGCCACCAGCAGGGACGGAGCTAACTATGGCTACACCTTC. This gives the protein CATSRDGANYGYTF.